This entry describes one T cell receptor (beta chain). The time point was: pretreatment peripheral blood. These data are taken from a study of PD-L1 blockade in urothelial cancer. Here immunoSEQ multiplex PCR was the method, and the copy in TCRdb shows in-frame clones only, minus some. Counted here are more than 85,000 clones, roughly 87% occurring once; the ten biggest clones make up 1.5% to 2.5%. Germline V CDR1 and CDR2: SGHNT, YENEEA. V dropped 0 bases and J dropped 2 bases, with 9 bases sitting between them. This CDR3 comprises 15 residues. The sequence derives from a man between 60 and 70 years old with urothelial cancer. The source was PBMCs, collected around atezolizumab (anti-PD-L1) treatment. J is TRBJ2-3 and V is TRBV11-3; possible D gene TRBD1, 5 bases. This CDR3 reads CASSLDLGHTDTQYF. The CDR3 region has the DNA TGTGCCAGCAGCTTAGACTTGGGGCACACAGATACGCAGTATTTT.